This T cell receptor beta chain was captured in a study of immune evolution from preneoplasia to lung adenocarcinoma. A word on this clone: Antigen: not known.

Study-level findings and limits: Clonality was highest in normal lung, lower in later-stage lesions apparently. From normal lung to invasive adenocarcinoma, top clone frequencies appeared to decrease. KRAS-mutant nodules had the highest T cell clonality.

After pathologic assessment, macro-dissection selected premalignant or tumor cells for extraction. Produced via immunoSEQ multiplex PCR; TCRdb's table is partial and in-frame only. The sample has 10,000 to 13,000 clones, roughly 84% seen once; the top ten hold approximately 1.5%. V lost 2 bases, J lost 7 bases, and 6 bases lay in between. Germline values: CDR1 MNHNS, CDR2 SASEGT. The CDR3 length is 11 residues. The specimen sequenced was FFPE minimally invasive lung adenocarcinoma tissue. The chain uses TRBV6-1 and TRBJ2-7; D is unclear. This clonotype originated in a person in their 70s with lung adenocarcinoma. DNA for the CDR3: TGTGCCAGCAGTGAATTTGGAGAGCAGTACTTC. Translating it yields CASSEFGEQYF.